This T cell receptor beta chain emerged from a study of T cells in Graves' hyperthyroidism and ophthalmopathy (dated by TCRdb to the late 2010s). With respect to the entire study: Peripheral blood samples were taken at the time of initial diagnosis, prior to any treatment. A discovery cohort of roughly 100 patients, 43 with Graves' ophthalmopathy and 55 to 60 with stable Graves' hyperthyroidism, was used to find distinguishing TCR V-J signatures. Whether ophthalmopathy could be predicted prospectively was tested in an independent validation cohort made up of 18 hyperthyroidism patients plus 17 patients who later progressed to ophthalmopathy. The 100 or so discovery patients were randomly split 7:3 into training and test sets. In addition, the study compared T-cell repertoires in thyroid tissue and in blood from roughly six Graves' hyperthyroidism patients. Following sampling, methimazole starting at 30 mg daily was given to hyperthyroidism patients, and high-dose intravenous methylprednisolone was given to ophthalmopathy patients. The paper reports TCR Vbeta CDR3 sequencing of approximately 140 peripheral blood samples: under 45 ophthalmopathy, under 80 hyperthyroidism and roughly 17 progressor patients.

TCR beta CDR3 regions were amplified from RNA transcripts. A first-round RT-PCR of the TCR CDR3 used the HTBI primer set with the Qiagen OneStep RT-PCR kit. Libraries were constructed in a second round of multiplex PCR, after which size selection and purification were carried out. Paired-end sequencing of the libraries was performed with 100 bp reads on an Illumina HiSeq2000. As for the authors' bioinformatics: Raw data were processed with SOAPnuke, discarding reads with adapters, uncalled bases, mean Phred below 15, or no exact constant-primer or identifier match. COPE v1.2.5 was used to merge high-quality paired reads, and clonotypes were defined as unique nucleotide sequences. Clonotypes were aligned to IMGT TRBV, TRBD and TRBJ reference segments using MiTCR v1.1. Only V-J combinations with frequency above 0.0001, covering roughly 99% of repertoires, were analysed. A TCS score was defined as the ratio of F50 (clonal expansion) to E x V (chaos), with BLOSUM62-based TCRdist applied between CDR3 peptides within each V-J. Welch's t-statistics and random forest reduced fewer than 550 V-J features to 13, which were used in a naive Bayes classifier (R e1071). TCRdb trimmed the raw reads at Q25, called clones with MiXCR and kept productive beta chains. Every distinct CDR3 protein forms one entry, paired with its most common genes and DNA. These V and J calls originate from TCRdb's pipeline instead of the authors' own analysis. This sample gives hundreds of thousands of distinct CDR3 sequences in total; around 25% of them show up just once. The ten most abundant clones make up around 30% of the sample.

Study-wide findings and limitations: Most expanded thyroid clonotypes (frequency above 0.001) were also detected in blood, suggesting blood repertoires may reflect thyroid immune responses. In validation, progression to ophthalmopathy was predicted by the model with about 70% sensitivity and 72% to 80% specificity, a median of about 6 months before onset. No statistical method was used to set the sample size in advance, and investigators knew the group allocation. A model built on a 13 V-J signature distinguished ophthalmopathy from stable hyperthyroidism, reaching 85% to 90% sensitivity and around 81% specificity in cross-validation and 80%/75% in testing.

This clonotype has ten or more counts. This clone's antigen is unknown. Base qualities are missing; no much larger clone stands one base away. Hyperthyroidism patients were newly diagnosed, had a disease duration of under 2 months, and were aged 18 to 65 years. Any patient with an uncontrolled infection, another autoimmune disease, pregnancy or lactation was excluded. Diagnoses relied on clinical symptoms, serum thyroxine and TRAb, thyroid ultrasound and orbital computed tomography. Blood from progressor patients was collected at the time of first diagnosis with hyperthyroidism, before any ophthalmopathy symptoms had appeared. PBMCs were isolated from about 9.1 ml of fresh peripheral blood by Ficoll-Paque density gradient centrifugation. Patients classed as progressors first received a Graves' hyperthyroidism diagnosis and then went on to develop ophthalmopathy during follow-up. Total RNA was extracted with Trizol reagent, and quality was checked on an Agilent 2100 Bioanalyzer.

For CDR1 and CDR2, the germline V gene (reference sequence) lists MNHEY and SMNVEV. After removal of 4 bases from V and 4 bases from J, the junction retains 4 bases not matched to a gene. From the cysteine up to the phenylalanine, the CDR3 has a length of 14 residues. Only the CDR3 region is kept as DNA, spanning 42 bases read in frame from base 1. Sample: blood. The chain employs TRBV27 and TRBJ1-2, and 9 junctional nucleotides match TRBD1. The sequence was collected from a man between 35 and 55 years old with Graves' hyperthyroidism that later progressed to Graves' ophthalmopathy. Here is the DNA: TGTGCCAGCAGTTCGAGACAGGGGGTCTATGGCTACACCTTC. Its translation is CASSSRQGVYGYTF.